The clone carrying this T cell receptor (beta chain) was counted at least ten times. Antigen specificity is unknown. This sample stems from a study of T-cell reconstitution after alpha-beta-depleted transplantation in children. Notes on the study in general: Some patients owed their high day-60 TCRbeta diversity to surviving recipient T cells and thymic progenitors. Reportedly, roughly two months post-transplant, alpha-beta T cells arose from several hundred expanded graft clones.

Unique molecular identifiers tagged the TCRbeta library. MiXCR was run by TCRdb on the PCR reads, yielding one entry per CDR3 protein. The repertoire holds fewer than 1 million distinct CDR3 sequences, around 17% seen once, with around 5% in the top ten. This CDR3 region has 13 residues. Trimming took 4 bases from V and 11 from J, leaving 18 bases between them. Germline V gene data show CDR1 as SGHRS and CDR2 as YFSETQ. The sequence came from a male patient between 10 and 17 years old who had a stem cell transplant for acute lymphoblastic leukemia, so the T cells may come from the graft donor. Sequenced material: PBMCs, mostly from graft donor cells, taken 360 days after TCRalphabeta/CD19-depleted stem cell transplant. V gene TRBV5-1 combines with J gene TRBJ1-1, with D possibly TRBD1 on 5 matching bases. This CDR3 is CASSPRDGLGAFF. The CDR3 bases are TGCGCCAGCAGCCCGAGGGACGGCTTAGGGGCTTTCTTT.